This entry is about one T cell receptor beta chain. Its antigen is not known. Mismatch with germline at one junction end may stem from a read error. In germline, CDR1 is MNHNS, CDR2 SASEGT. The CDR3 covers 14 residues. The entry originates in a study of Graves' ophthalmopathy and Graves' hyperthyroidism. For repertoire sequencing, the TCR beta CDR3 regions were amplified from RNA transcripts. First-round RT-PCR employed HTBI primers, with a second-round multiplex PCR after it. TCRdb reprocessed the multiplex PCR reads with MiXCR, giving one entry per CDR3 protein. Among roughly 170,000 distinct CDR3 sequences listed, 39% were seen once. Each donor who had ophthalmopathy showed moderate-to-severe activity, a CAS of ≥3, a NOSPECS of ≥4, and a duration under 3 months. Clinical symptoms, serum thyroxine, TRAb, thyroid ultrasound and orbital computed tomography formed the basis of diagnosis. Study results and limitations: A model built from 13 signatures distinguished ophthalmopathy from stable hyperthyroidism with about 86% sensitivity and less than 83% specificity. Appearing in blood as well were most expanded thyroid clonotypes above 0.001 frequency.

The TCR was taken from a man younger than 40 with Graves' ophthalmopathy. Sequenced: peripheral blood. The chain has TRBV6-1 and TRBJ1-1; D unclear. CDR3 in amino acids: CACSDGPIKTEAFF. The CDR3 region has the DNA TGTGCCTGCAGCGATGGCCCCATTAAGACTGAAGCTTTCTTT.